These 14 T cell receptor beta chains were sequenced from one sample in a study of CD8 T cells in ankylosing spondylitis. General observations from the study: A TCR beta motif of 7 to 9 highly homologous variants seemed to mark ankylosing spondylitis blood.

These receptors have no identified antigens. TCRdb re-analysed the 5' RACE reads in MiXCR, keeping a single row per CDR3 protein. The table has about 420,000 distinct CDR3 sequences, about 22% seen once. Sequencing used blood, either unsorted or a sorted T cell fraction (not recorded which). The receptors stem from a male donor with ankylosing spondylitis.

This clonotype has only a few counts. The CDR3 sequence is CASSSVPVPGLARYNEQFF. CDR3 DNA sequence: TGTGCCAGCAGCTCTGTGCCTGTGCCAGGACTAGCGCGATACAATGAGCAGTTCTTC. The chain couples TRBV9 to TRBJ2-1; 9 positions match TRBD2. V lost 4 bases, J lost 4 bases, and 18 bases stayed unmatched. CDR1 and CDR2 from the germline V gene are SGDLS and YYNGEE. There are 19 residues in the CDR3.

This chain links TRBV28 with TRBJ2-7, with D maybe TRBD2 (6 bases). Germline V CDR1 and CDR2: MDHEN, SYDVKM. The CDR3 is made up of 15 amino acids. Trimming shortened V by 4 bases and J by 2 bases, and 15 bases separated the two germline ends. The CDR3 coding sequence is TGTGCCAGCAGTTCCAGGGCGCGGGGAGCCTACGAGCAGTACTTC. It specifies CASSSRARGAYEQYF. Looking up the rest from reference TRBV28 and TRBJ2-7 gives the full variable domain: DVKVTQSSRYLVKRTGEKVFLECVQDMDHENMFWYRQDPGLGLRLIYFSYDVKMKEKGDIPEGYSVSREKKERFSLILESASTNQTSMYLCASSSRARGAYEQYFGPGTRLTVT.

This clonotype was picked up a small number of times. This chain connects TRBV5-1 to TRBJ1-1, with a tentative D call TRBD1 (5 bases). Germline lookup yields CDR1 SGHRS and CDR2 YFSETQ. V dropped 4 bases and J dropped 5 bases, with 15 bases sitting between them. This CDR3 spans 14 amino acids. For the CDR3, the DNA is TGCGCCAGCAGCCCCGCGGGGGAGGGGACTGAAGCTTTCTTT. As protein: CASSPAGEGTEAFF.

The chain couples TRBV27 to TRBJ2-5; D may be TRBD2 (6 bases). Per germline, CDR1 MNHEY and CDR2 SMNVEV (reference sequence). The CDR3 totals 14 residues. Trimming left V 5 bases short and J 4 bases short, with 14 bases between. CDR3 region: CASSKTRSGETQYF. The DNA of the CDR3 is TGTGCCAGCAGTAAGACTAGGAGCGGAGAGACCCAGTACTTC.

V is TRBV5-1 and J is TRBJ2-7, with 7 positions matching TRBD2. The CDR3 runs 15 residues. The germline V gene has CDR1 SGHRS and CDR2 YFSETQ. V shed 5 bases and J 6 bases; nucleotides not matched to a gene: 14. In DNA form, the CDR3 reads TGCGCCAGCAGGGGTATGGGCGGGAGAAATATCGAGCAGTACTTC. This encodes CASRGMGGRNIEQYF.

The table lists this clonotype with many counts. The V call is TRBV6-5, the J call TRBJ2-5; unclear D gene. Germline CDR1 MNHEY, CDR2 SVGAGI. Between the trimmed V and J ends, which lost 2 bases and 4 bases, there was a span of 5 bases. The CDR3 contains 12 residues. CDR3 protein: CASSYPRETQYF. DNA of the CDR3: TGTGCCAGCAGTTACCCAAGAGAGACCCAGTACTTC.

This chain joins TRBV20-1 and TRBJ2-3, with 11 positions matching TRBD1. V lost 6 bases and J lost 3; bases outside the gene matches: 5. The CDR3 has 14 residues. The germline V gene encodes CDR1 DFQATT and CDR2 SNEGSKA (reference sequence). In DNA, the CDR3 is TGCAGTGCGCCAAGGGACAGGGGGACAGATACGCAGTATTTT. Translated, it gives CSAPRDRGTDTQYF.

The CDR3 DNA reads TGTGCCAGCAGCGTAGACCCAGGCGGAGACCACTCTGGGGCCAACGTCCTGACTTTC. It encodes CASSVDPGGDHSGANVLTF. The rearrangement joins TRBV9 to TRBJ2-6; no clear D. V lost 0 bases to trimming and J lost 0 bases, with 16 bases between them. The CDR3 extends over 19 amino acids. The V gene's germline CDR1 is SGDLS and CDR2 YYNGEE. The full variable domain, in which reference TRBV9 and TRBJ2-6 provide the parts outside the CDR3, is DSGVTQTPKHLITATGQRVTLRCSPRSGDLSVYWYQQSLDQGLQFLIQYYNGEERAKGNILERFSAQQFPDLHSELNLSSLELGDSALYFCASSVDPGGDHSGANVLTFGAGSRLTVL.

The chain couples TRBV29-1 to TRBJ2-1; D possibly corresponds to TRBD1 (5 bases). Per germline, CDR1 SQVTM and CDR2 ANQGSEA. The CDR3 has 14 residues. Trimming removed 7 bases from V and 5 bases from J, with 18 bases in between. The CDR3: CSAAGIQQDNEQFF. In nucleotides, the CDR3 is TGCAGCGCAGCAGGGATCCAACAGGACAATGAGCAGTTCTTC.

The gene calls are TRBV2 and TRBJ1-1; weak D call: TRBD1 (6 bases). V lost 8 bases to trimming and J lost 7 bases, with 20 bases between them. The CDR3 has 14 amino acids. The germline V gene has CDR1 SNHLY and CDR2 FYNNEI. CDR3 bases: TGTGCCAGCTTACCCGGAGTGAGGACAGTTGAAGCTTTCTTT. Protein: CASLPGVRTVEAFF.

This clonotype was detected a few times. V gene TRBV12-3 or TRBV12-4 combines with J gene TRBJ2-3; D is tentatively TRBD1 or TRBD2 (5 bases each). V shed 4 bases and J shed 1 base, with 6 bases lying between them. The CDR3 is made up of 13 amino acids. CDR3 coding DNA: TGTGCCAGCAGTTGGGGACGCACAGATACGCAGTATTTT. It encodes CASSWGRTDTQYF.

This clonotype was counted only a few times. The chain uses TRBV12-3 or TRBV12-4 and TRBJ2-3; D could derive from TRBD1 or TRBD2 (5 bases each). The CDR3 is 15 amino acids. V was trimmed by 5 bases and J by 9 bases, leaving 21 bases between them. The CDR3 is CASSLTGRFSDTQYF. The CDR3 bases are TGTGCCAGCAGTCTCACGGGGCGATTCTCCGACACGCAGTATTTT.

CDR3 residues: CASRKTQGVGYGYTF. The DNA of the CDR3 is TGTGCCAGCAGAAAGACGCAGGGGGTAGGGTATGGCTACACCTTC. The chain links TRBV5-5 to TRBJ1-2; 7 positions agree with TRBD1. The V gene's germline CDR1 is SGHKS and CDR2 YYEKEE (reference sequence). The J segment lost 5 bases and the V segment lost 5 bases, leaving 12 bases of the junction unmatched. The CDR3 spans 15 residues.

V gene TRBV28 combines with J gene TRBJ1-1; 10 positions match TRBD1. The CDR3 is 16 residues long. CDR1 and CDR2 from the germline V gene are MDHEN and SYDVKM. V lost 6 bases and J lost 5; bases outside the gene matches: 12. CDR3 sequence: CASRFTSGQGKTEAFF. Written as DNA, the CDR3 is TGTGCCAGCAGATTCACGTCGGGACAGGGGAAGACTGAAGCTTTCTTT. The whole variable domain, filled in from reference TRBV28 and TRBJ1-1, reads DVKVTQSSRYLVKRTGEKVFLECVQDMDHENMFWYRQDPGLGLRLIYFSYDVKMKEKGDIPEGYSVSREKKERFSLILESASTNQTSMYLCASRFTSGQGKTEAFFGQGTRLTVV.